This T cell receptor beta chain was sequenced during a study of response to subunit inactivated influenza vaccine. As to this clonotype: Its antigen remains unidentified.

This CDR3 is built from 13 residues. J gave up 15 bases and V 1 base, and 4 bases lay outside the gene matches. Broader study findings: The authors proposed limited new T cell recruitment per seasonal influenza vaccination.

TCRdb re-analysed the RT-PCR reads in MiXCR, keeping a single row per CDR3 protein. The data contain around 170,000 distinct CDR3 sequences, about 10% of them seen just once; the ten biggest clones take up roughly a third. The sequencing here drew on CD8+ T cells sorted from PBMCs, taken around 25 months after vaccination. The chain recombines TRBV12-3 or TRBV12-4 with TRBJ2-4; 12 bases line up with TRBD1. This sequence originates from a man aged 45-69 years who received an inactivated influenza vaccine. CDR3 sequence: CASSLGGQGAGYF. For the CDR3, the DNA is TGTGCCAGCAGTTTAGGGGGACAGGGGGCGGGGTACTTC.